The clone carrying this T cell receptor beta chain was seen a single time. The data were taken from a study of blood T cell repertoires in COVID-19. Study summary: The United States, Italy and Spain provided the acute and convalescent COVID-19 samples. T cells, B-cell-depleted T cells, or PBMCs supplied cDNA or gDNA.

This CDR3 is built from 16 residues. Germline CDR1 LGHNA, CDR2 YNFKEQ. J was trimmed by 4 bases and V by 4 bases; bases with no gene match: 9. In the original analysis: Quantification of nucleated cells was approximated via reference gene primer amplification. TCRdb's table, derived via immunoSEQ multiplex PCR, lists solely in-frame clones and lacks some. The DNA gave D and trimming, while V, J and clone size come from that table. Of 250,000 or so clones listed, about 90% are singletons. During active infection, Seattle patients enrolled and were then monitored through disease. Input material: peripheral blood. The gene calls are TRBV4-2 and TRBJ2-1; TRBD1 matches at 8 bases. This TCR was sampled from a woman between 55 and 75 years old with COVID-19, enrolled during active disease. CDR3 region: CASSPPDRAIYNEQFF. CDR3 sequence (DNA): TGTGCCAGCAGCCCCCCGGACAGGGCTATTTACAATGAGCAGTTCTTC.